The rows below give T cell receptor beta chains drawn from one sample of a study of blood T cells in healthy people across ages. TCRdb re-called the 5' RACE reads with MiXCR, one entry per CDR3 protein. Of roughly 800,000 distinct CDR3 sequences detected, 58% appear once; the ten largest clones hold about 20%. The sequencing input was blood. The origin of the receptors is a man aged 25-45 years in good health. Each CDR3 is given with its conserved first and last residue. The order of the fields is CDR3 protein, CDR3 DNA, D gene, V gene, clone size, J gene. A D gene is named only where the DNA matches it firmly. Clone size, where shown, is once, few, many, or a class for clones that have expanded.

CDR3aa: CASSLYGGDTDTQYF
CDR3nt: TGTGCCAGCAGCTTATACGGGGGGGACACAGATACGCAGTATTTT
d_gene: TRBD2
v_gene: TRBV7-2
abundance: NA
j_gene: TRBJ2-3

CDR3aa: CASSFGLVNEQFF
CDR3nt: TGTGCCAGCAGCTTCGGGCTCGTCAATGAGCAGTTCTTC
d_gene: NA
v_gene: TRBV7-2
abundance: NA
j_gene: TRBJ2-1

CDR3aa: CSARLAGAVNNEQFF
CDR3nt: TGCAGTGCTCGACTAGCGGGGGCCGTTAACAATGAGCAGTTCTTC
d_gene: TRBD2
v_gene: TRBV20-1
abundance: NA
j_gene: TRBJ2-1

CDR3aa: CSGAGTSGSEQFF
CDR3nt: TGCAGCGGGGCCGGGACTAGCGGAAGCGAGCAGTTCTTC
d_gene: TRBD2
v_gene: TRBV29-1
abundance: few
j_gene: TRBJ2-1

CDR3aa: CSALNLLYSYEQYF
CDR3nt: TGCAGTGCTTTGAACTTACTTTACTCCTACGAGCAGTACTTC
d_gene: NA
v_gene: TRBV20-1
abundance: many
j_gene: TRBJ2-7

CDR3aa: CASSQDFRRDYGYTF
CDR3nt: TGTGCCAGCAGCCAAGATTTCAGGAGGGACTATGGCTACACCTTC
d_gene: NA
v_gene: TRBV4-2
abundance: NA
j_gene: TRBJ1-2

CDR3aa: CASSKWPGQGAHYTQYF
CDR3nt: TGTGCCAGCAGCAAATGGCCGGGACAGGGAGCACATTATACGCAGTATTTT
d_gene: TRBD1
v_gene: TRBV27
abundance: few
j_gene: TRBJ2-3

CDR3aa: CSADALNYNEQYF
CDR3nt: TGCAGTGCTGACGCCCTAAATTACAATGAGCAGTACTTC
d_gene: NA
v_gene: TRBV20-1
abundance: NA
j_gene: TRBJ2-5

CDR3aa: CASSPGTGEAGEQYF
CDR3nt: TGTGCCAGCAGCCCAGGGACAGGGGAAGCGGGAGAGCAGTACTTC
d_gene: TRBD1
v_gene: TRBV5-6
abundance: NA
j_gene: TRBJ2-7

CDR3aa: CSADPAGGSYNEQFF
CDR3nt: TGCAGTGCTGATCCCGCGGGGGGCTCCTACAATGAGCAGTTCTTC
d_gene: TRBD2
v_gene: TRBV20-1
abundance: NA
j_gene: TRBJ2-1

CDR3aa: CAISGGGIAYEQYF
CDR3nt: TGTGCCATCAGTGGTGGGGGGATAGCCTACGAGCAGTACTTC
d_gene: NA
v_gene: TRBV10-3
abundance: NA
j_gene: TRBJ2-7

CDR3aa: CASRTGISEKLFF
CDR3nt: TGTGCCAGCCGGACGGGAATCAGCGAAAAACTGTTTTTT
d_gene: NA
v_gene: TRBV21-1
abundance: NA
j_gene: TRBJ1-4

CDR3aa: CASSLETSGAYEQYF
CDR3nt: TGTGCCAGCAGCTTAGAAACTAGCGGTGCCTACGAGCAGTACTTC
d_gene: TRBD2
v_gene: TRBV7-8
abundance: NA
j_gene: TRBJ2-7

CDR3aa: CSAGLRGPMEKLFF
CDR3nt: TGCAGTGCGGGGCTTCGGGGCCCAATGGAAAAACTGTTTTTT
d_gene: NA
v_gene: TRBV20-1
abundance: NA
j_gene: TRBJ1-4

CDR3aa: CASSSVDRGDEQYF
CDR3nt: TGCGCCAGCAGCTCCGTCGACAGAGGCGACGAGCAGTACTTC
d_gene: NA
v_gene: TRBV5-1
abundance: NA
j_gene: TRBJ2-7

CDR3aa: CASSDRGRSDEQYF
CDR3nt: TGTGCCAGCAGCGACAGGGGGCGGTCGGACGAGCAGTACTTC
d_gene: TRBD1
v_gene: TRBV6-2/TRBV6-3
abundance: NA
j_gene: TRBJ2-7

CDR3aa: CASSLGKSGANVLTF
CDR3nt: TGTGCCAGCAGCCTCGGGAAGTCTGGGGCCAACGTCCTGACTTTC
d_gene: NA
v_gene: TRBV7-2
abundance: few
j_gene: TRBJ2-6

CDR3aa: CASSEPGGSDEQFF
CDR3nt: TGTGCCAGCAGTGAACCCGGCGGGAGCGATGAGCAGTTCTTC
d_gene: TRBD2
v_gene: TRBV25-1
abundance: few
j_gene: TRBJ2-1

CDR3aa: CASSPRSTWGYTF
CDR3nt: TGTGCCAGCAGCCCGCGCTCGACATGGGGCTACACCTTC
d_gene: NA
v_gene: TRBV6-5
abundance: NA
j_gene: TRBJ1-2

CDR3aa: CASSLGTGGVAFGYTF
CDR3nt: TGTGCCAGCAGCCTCGGGACAGGGGGCGTCGCCTTTGGCTACACCTTC
d_gene: TRBD1
v_gene: TRBV2
abundance: NA
j_gene: TRBJ1-2

CDR3aa: CASSERQSSYNSPLHF
CDR3nt: TGTGCCAGCAGTGAAAGGCAGAGCTCCTATAATTCACCCCTCCACTTT
d_gene: NA
v_gene: TRBV25-1
abundance: NA
j_gene: TRBJ1-6

CDR3aa: CSATSSGTGIYEQYF
CDR3nt: TGCAGTGCTACTTCGTCAGGGACAGGGATCTACGAGCAGTACTTC
d_gene: TRBD1
v_gene: TRBV20-1
abundance: few
j_gene: TRBJ2-7

CDR3aa: CASSLTGLGETQYF
CDR3nt: TGCGCCAGCAGCTTGACCGGACTAGGAGAGACCCAGTACTTC
d_gene: TRBD2
v_gene: TRBV5-1
abundance: NA
j_gene: TRBJ2-5

CDR3aa: CASSLAHRGLETQYF
CDR3nt: TGTGCCAGCAGCTTAGCCCACAGGGGGCTGGAGACCCAGTACTTC
d_gene: TRBD1
v_gene: TRBV7-2
abundance: NA
j_gene: TRBJ2-5

CDR3aa: CASSLGLGSYEQYF
CDR3nt: TGTGCCAGCAGCTTAGGGCTGGGTTCCTACGAGCAGTACTTC
d_gene: NA
v_gene: TRBV7-2
abundance: many
j_gene: TRBJ2-7

CDR3aa: CASSLRERDGQYF
CDR3nt: TGTGCCAGCAGCTTAAGGGAAAGGGACGGGCAGTACTTC
d_gene: NA
v_gene: TRBV7-2
abundance: NA
j_gene: TRBJ2-5

CDR3aa: CSARTGVEGYTF
CDR3nt: TGCAGTGCGAGGACAGGGGTCGAGGGCTACACCTTC
d_gene: TRBD1
v_gene: TRBV20-1
abundance: few
j_gene: TRBJ1-2

CDR3aa: CASSHQSDRAYGYTF
CDR3nt: TGTGCCAGCAGTCATCAATCCGACAGAGCATATGGCTACACCTTC
d_gene: NA
v_gene: TRBV6-5
abundance: NA
j_gene: TRBJ1-2

CDR3aa: CASSSLQGISYGYTF
CDR3nt: TGTGCCAGCAGCTCCCTACAAGGAATCTCTTATGGCTACACCTTC
d_gene: NA
v_gene: TRBV5-6
abundance: NA
j_gene: TRBJ1-2

CDR3aa: CASSSQLGSTEAFF
CDR3nt: TGCGCCAGCAGCTCTCAATTAGGGAGCACTGAAGCTTTCTTT
d_gene: NA
v_gene: TRBV5-1
abundance: NA
j_gene: TRBJ1-1

CDR3aa: CASSEFFYLGTGGQETQYF
CDR3nt: TGTGCCAGCAGTGAATTTTTCTATTTAGGGACAGGGGGCCAAGAGACCCAGTACTTC
d_gene: TRBD1
v_gene: TRBV25-1
abundance: NA
j_gene: TRBJ2-5

CDR3aa: CASSSRASSGTREQYF
CDR3nt: TGTGCCAGCAGCTCCCGGGCTTCTAGCGGGACAAGAGAGCAGTACTTC
d_gene: TRBD2
v_gene: TRBV9
abundance: NA
j_gene: TRBJ2-7

CDR3aa: CASSLGACGYTF
CDR3nt: TGTGCCAGCAGTCTCGGGGCTTGTGGCTACACCTTC
d_gene: NA
v_gene: TRBV3-1
abundance: NA
j_gene: TRBJ1-2

CDR3aa: CASSETAGPGYDTQYF
CDR3nt: TGTGCCAGCAGTGAAACAGCGGGGCCCGGTTACGATACGCAGTATTTT
d_gene: TRBD2
v_gene: TRBV2
abundance: NA
j_gene: TRBJ2-3

CDR3aa: CASSLGGDRGLYGYTF
CDR3nt: TGTGCCAGCAGCCTCGGGGGGGACAGGGGACTCTATGGCTACACCTTC
d_gene: TRBD1
v_gene: TRBV11-2
abundance: NA
j_gene: TRBJ1-2